The 19 T cell receptor beta chains given below trace back to one sample, sequenced in a study of T cells after yellow fever vaccination. TCRdb redid the calling of the 5' RACE reads with MiXCR, one entry per CDR3 protein. This table has approximately 510,000 distinct CDR3 sequences, about a fifth appearing once. This specimen was PBMCs, taken roughly 20 days after the first yellow fever vaccination. These TCRs come from a man between 18 and 29 years old who received the YFV17D yellow fever vaccine.

For the CDR3, the DNA is TGTGCCACCAGTATCTCCGCTAGTCCCAATGAGCAGTTCTTC. Protein: CATSISASPNEQFF. This chain links TRBV24-1 with TRBJ2-1, with D hard to call. Between the trimmed V and J ends, which lost 6 bases and 6 bases, there was a span of 14 bases. There are 14 residues in the CDR3. The germline V gene encodes CDR1 KGHDR and CDR2 SFDVKD.

The V gene is TRBV28, the J gene TRBJ2-7, with D possibly called TRBD1 or TRBD2 (5 bases each). Germline V lookup: CDR1 MDHEN, CDR2 SYDVKM. V was shortened by 10 bases and J by 6 bases, with 16 bases between the two germline ends. CDR3 length: 12 amino acids. The DNA of the CDR3 is TGTGCCATCCAGCGTGAGGGGTTCGAGCAGTACTTC. It yields the protein CAIQREGFEQYF.

This clonotype was detected ten times or more. This chain links TRBV12-3 or TRBV12-4 with TRBJ2-1; TRBD2 agrees at 12 bases. V shed 5 bases, J shed 7 bases, and the junction held 6 bases outside the gene matches. The CDR3 has 15 amino acids. The CDR3 sequence: CASSPSGGAWNEQFF. In DNA form, the CDR3 reads TGTGCCAGCAGTCCTAGCGGGGGGGCCTGGAATGAGCAGTTCTTC.

V gene TRBV5-6 combines with J gene TRBJ1-6, with D perhaps matching TRBD1 (5 bases). Trimming removed 6 bases from V and 8 bases from J, with 15 bases in between. Germline CDR1 is SGHDT and CDR2 is YYEEEE. The CDR3 consists of 14 residues. CDR3 DNA: TGTGCCAGCACCGGACACTTGATATATTCACCCCTCCACTTT. It is translated as CASTGHLIYSPLHF.

This clonotype has ten or more counts. The chain joins TRBV11-2 to TRBJ2-1; D gene uncertain. V lost 5 bases and J lost 7, with 18 bases in between. Germline V gives CDR1 SGHAT, CDR2 FQNNGV. The CDR3 is 15 residues long. CDR3 bases: TGTGCCAGCAGCCCTGAGAACTCCTTTGGGAATGAGCAGTTCTTC. Encoded protein: CASSPENSFGNEQFF.

This clonotype turned up a few times. V and J are TRBV6-2 or TRBV6-3 and TRBJ1-5, with 9 bases identical to TRBD1. The CDR3 runs 15 residues. Germline V lookup: CDR1 MNHEY, CDR2 SVGEGT. The V segment lost 5 bases and the J segment 1 base; nucleotides outside the gene matches: 3. CDR3 amino acids: CASSGQGISNQPQHF. For the CDR3, the DNA is TGTGCCAGCAGTGGACAGGGGATCAGCAATCAGCCCCAGCATTTT.

This chain connects TRBV2 to TRBJ2-2; D call uncertain. Looked up from germline, CDR1 is SNHLY and CDR2 is FYNNEI. CDR3 length: 14 residues. Trimming removed 7 bases from V and 0 bases from J, with 9 bases in between. CDR3 in DNA: TGTGCCAGCACTAGGGATACGAACACCGGGGAGCTGTTTTTT. Protein sequence: CASTRDTNTGELFF.

This clonotype came up a few times. The CDR3 coding sequence is TGTGCCAGCAGCGTCGACAGGGGTTATACCGGGGAGCTGTTTTTT. The encoded protein is CASSVDRGYTGELFF. The chain carries TRBV9 and TRBJ2-2, with 8 bases identical to TRBD1. The ends lost 2 bases at V and 5 bases at J; junction bases unmatched: 5. The germline gives CDR1 SGDLS, CDR2 YYNGEE. The CDR3 is 15 residues long.

The V gene is TRBV6-6, the J gene TRBJ2-5; no definite D call. This CDR3 contains 11 residues. The V gene lost 8 bases and the J gene lost 5 bases, with 9 bases spanning the gap. CDR1 is MNHNY, CDR2 SVGAGI, per germline (reference sequence). This CDR3 reads CASRFTETQYF. DNA of the CDR3: TGTGCCAGCCGATTTACGGAGACCCAGTACTTC.

V usage is TRBV19 and J usage is TRBJ2-2; the D call may be TRBD1 or TRBD2 (8 bases each). V shed 3 bases and J shed 0 bases, with 23 bases lying between them. Germline V gene sequence: CDR1 LNHDA, CDR2 SQIVND (reference sequence). The CDR3 spans 20 residues. CDR3 residues: CASSIRPGGPRGANTGELFF. The CDR3 coding sequence is TGTGCCAGTAGTATTCGCCCAGGGGGCCCGCGGGGGGCGAACACCGGGGAGCTGTTTTTT.

In this sample, this clonotype turned up many times. V and J are TRBV12-3 or TRBV12-4 and TRBJ1-5; D unresolved. There are 12 residues in the CDR3. V lost 7 bases, J lost 10 bases, and 14 bases lay in between. CDR3 sequence (DNA): TGTGCCAGCACCTGGGTGGGAGGCCCCCAGCATTTT. Translation gives CASTWVGGPQHF.

The gene calls are TRBV20-1 and TRBJ2-5; TRBD1 matches at 7 bases. Germline V gene sequence: CDR1 DFQATT, CDR2 SNEGSKA (reference sequence). Germline trimming cut 5 bases from V and 9 bases from J; bases unmatched to any gene: 15. The length of the CDR3 is 14 residues. The CDR3 DNA is TGCAGTGCTGACGTACCGGGACAGCCCGGGGCCCAGTACTTC. It encodes CSADVPGQPGAQYF.

The V gene is TRBV29-1, the J gene TRBJ2-5; 8 bases align to TRBD1. CDR1 is SQVTM and CDR2 is ANQGSEA in the germline V gene. The CDR3 totals 13 residues. After removal of 2 bases from V and 4 bases from J, the junction contained 3 bases not matched to a gene. The CDR3 DNA sequence: TGCAGCGTTGAAAGACAGGGGTTAGAGACCCAGTACTTC. As protein: CSVERQGLETQYF.

A few counts support this clonotype. The chain joins TRBV4-3 to TRBJ2-1; D could derive from TRBD1 or TRBD2 (5 bases each). Looked up from germline, CDR1 is LGHNA and CDR2 is YSLEER. The CDR3 spans 15 residues. The V and J ends lost 0 bases and 7 bases respectively, with 13 bases between them. CDR3 DNA sequence: TGCGCCAGCAGCCAAGAACTAATCAGGGAGAATGAGCAGTTCTTC. The encoded protein is CASSQELIRENEQFF.

This clonotype was recorded at least ten times. This rearrangement joins TRBV5-1 to TRBJ2-1, with TRBD2 matching over 9 bases. This CDR3 has 15 residues. Losses at the gene ends were 4 bases for V and 9 bases for J; bases not matched to a gene: 11. Per the germline V gene, CDR1 is SGHRS and CDR2 is YFSETQ. Written as DNA, the CDR3 is TGCGCCAGCAGCGCACTAGCGGGTGGACCCGGTGAGCAGTTCTTC. This gives the protein CASSALAGGPGEQFF.

The chain has TRBV5-6 and TRBJ1-1; the match to TRBD1 covers 9 bases. The CDR3 sequence is 15 residues long. Germline values: CDR1 SGHDT, CDR2 YYEEEE. J lost 3 bases, V lost 2 bases, and 5 bases had no gene match. CDR3 amino acids: CASSFGQGTYTEAFF. The CDR3 coding sequence is TGTGCCAGCAGCTTCGGACAGGGGACCTACACTGAAGCTTTCTTT.

V gene TRBV7-3 combines with J gene TRBJ2-3; 10 bases align to TRBD2. Trimming took 5 bases from V and 5 from J; bases not matched to a gene: 13. The germline CDR1 and CDR2 sequences are SGHTA and FQGTGA. The CDR3 totals 17 residues. CDR3 sequence: CASSPFGSGGHGDTQYF. The CDR3, as DNA: TGTGCCAGCAGCCCCTTCGGTAGCGGGGGGCATGGAGATACGCAGTATTTT.

The chain has TRBV20-1 and TRBJ2-7; TRBD2 aligns across 8 bases. V lost 7 bases to trimming and J lost 5 bases; unmatched junction nucleotides: 4. The CDR3 has 11 amino acids. Germline V gene sequence: CDR1 DFQATT, CDR2 SNEGSKA (reference sequence). The CDR3: CSGQRGNEQYV. The CDR3 DNA reads as TGCAGTGGGCAGCGGGGGAACGAGCAGTACGTC.

This rearrangement joins TRBV7-8 to TRBJ2-7; TRBD1 is a possible D gene (5 bases). The CDR3 runs to 15 residues. Germline V gene lookup returns CDR1 SGHVS and CDR2 FQNEAQ. Trimming cost V 1 base and J 3 bases, with 13 bases left between them. In DNA, the CDR3 is TGTGCCAGCAGCTTAGTACCAGGGCGGTTCTACGAGCAGTACTTC. Protein: CASSLVPGRFYEQYF.